The 3 T cell receptor beta chains below all came from one sample that was sequenced in a study of regulatory and conventional T cells in RAG deficiency. Clones were read by immunoSEQ multiplex PCR, and TCRdb kept only the in-frame ones, dropping some. The data contain 25,000 to 35,000 clones, 90% to 95% of them singletons. Conventional CD4+ T cells were sorted from blood as CD25-low CD127-high cells. The sample was also linked to a second study, of regulatory T cells. This second study notes: Primers: 52 TRBV forward and 13 TRBJ reverse.

Sequencing was performed on CD25- CD4+ T cells sorted from blood. These receptors were taken from a human donor in good health.

The chain employs TRBV19 and TRBJ1-1; D gene uncertain. Germline CDR1 and CDR2: LNHDA and SQIVND (reference sequence). V was shortened by 3 bases and J by 1 base, with 6 bases between the two germline ends. This CDR3 is built from 13 residues. CDR3 region: CASSIRWNTEAFF. CDR3 sequence (DNA): TGTGCCAGTAGTATCAGGTGGAACACTGAAGCTTTCTTT.

V is TRBV6-1 and J is TRBJ1-1, with 9 bases lining up with TRBD1. V dropped 5 bases and J dropped 1; count of bases not matched to a gene: 5. This CDR3 region has 15 residues. Germline V gives CDR1 MNHNS, CDR2 SASEGT. The CDR3 is CASSPGQGGNTEAFF. The CDR3 bases are TGTGCCAGCAGTCCGGGACAGGGAGGGAACACTGAAGCTTTCTTT.

The gene calls are TRBV20-1 and TRBJ1-2; a possible D gene is TRBD1 (6 bases). The germline CDR1 and CDR2 sequences are DFQATT and SNEGSKA (reference sequence). With 7 bases removed from V and 3 bases from J, the gap between germline ends came to 9 bases. The length of the CDR3 is 11 residues. Here the CDR3 DNA reads TGCAGTGATTCAGGGGACTATGGCTACACCTTC. Translation: CSDSGDYGYTF.